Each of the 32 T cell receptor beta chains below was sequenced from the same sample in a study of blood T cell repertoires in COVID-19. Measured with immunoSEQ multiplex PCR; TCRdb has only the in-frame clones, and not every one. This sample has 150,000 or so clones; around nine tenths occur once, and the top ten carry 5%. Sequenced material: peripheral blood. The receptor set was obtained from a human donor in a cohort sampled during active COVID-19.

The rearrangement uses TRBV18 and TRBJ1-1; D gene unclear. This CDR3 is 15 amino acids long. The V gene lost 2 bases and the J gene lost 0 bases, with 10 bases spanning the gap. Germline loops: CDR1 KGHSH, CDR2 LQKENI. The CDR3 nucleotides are TGTGCCAGCTCACCAAGTTTGAACATGAACACTGAAGCTTTCTTT. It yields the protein CASSPSLNMNTEAFF. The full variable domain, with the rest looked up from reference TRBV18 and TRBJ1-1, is NAGVMQNPRHLVRRRGQEARLRCSPMKGHSHVYWYRQLPEEGLKFMVYLQKENIIDESGMPKERFSAEFPKEGPSILRIQQVVRGDSAAYFCASSPSLNMNTEAFFGQGTRLTVV.

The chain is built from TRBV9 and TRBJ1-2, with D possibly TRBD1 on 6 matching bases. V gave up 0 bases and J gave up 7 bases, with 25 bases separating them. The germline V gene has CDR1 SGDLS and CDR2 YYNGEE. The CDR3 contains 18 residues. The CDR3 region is CASSVGAGAAEVSSGYTF. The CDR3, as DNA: TGTGCCAGCAGCGTAGGGGCAGGGGCGGCGGAGGTGTCCTCTGGCTACACCTTC.

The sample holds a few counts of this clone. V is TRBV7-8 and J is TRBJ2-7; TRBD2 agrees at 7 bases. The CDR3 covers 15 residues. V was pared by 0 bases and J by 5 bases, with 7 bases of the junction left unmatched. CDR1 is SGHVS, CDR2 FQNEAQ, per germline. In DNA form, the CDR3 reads TGTGCCAGCAGCTTAGCTGATCGCGGGAGCGACGAGCAGTACTTC. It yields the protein CASSLADRGSDEQYF.

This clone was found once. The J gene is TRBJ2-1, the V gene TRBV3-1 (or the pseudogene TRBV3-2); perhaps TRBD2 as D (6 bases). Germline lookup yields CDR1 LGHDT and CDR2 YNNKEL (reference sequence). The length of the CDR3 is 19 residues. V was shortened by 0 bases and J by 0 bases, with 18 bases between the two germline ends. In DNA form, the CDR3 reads TGTGCCAGCAGCCAAGAGGTAATGCGGGACCCCAGCTCCTACAATGAGCAGTTCTTC. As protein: CASSQEVMRDPSSYNEQFF.

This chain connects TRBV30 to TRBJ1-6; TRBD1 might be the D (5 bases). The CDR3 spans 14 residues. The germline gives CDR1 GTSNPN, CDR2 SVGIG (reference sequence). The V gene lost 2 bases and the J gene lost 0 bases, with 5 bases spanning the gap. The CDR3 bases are TGTGCCTGGAGTAGGGGCTCCTATAATTCACCCCTCCACTTT. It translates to CAWSRGSYNSPLHF. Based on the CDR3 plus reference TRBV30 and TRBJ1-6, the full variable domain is SQTIHQWPATLVQPVGSPLSLECTVEGTSNPNLYWYRQAAGRGLQLLFYSVGIGQISSEVPQNLSASRPQDRQFILSSKKLLLSDSGFYLCAWSRGSYNSPLHFGNGTRLTVT.

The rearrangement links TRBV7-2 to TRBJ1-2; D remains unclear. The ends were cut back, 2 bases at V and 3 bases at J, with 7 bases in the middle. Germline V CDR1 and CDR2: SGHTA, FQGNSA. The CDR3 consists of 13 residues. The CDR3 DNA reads TGTGCCAGCAGCTTAAACAGCTACTATGGCTACACCTTC. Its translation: CASSLNSYYGYTF.

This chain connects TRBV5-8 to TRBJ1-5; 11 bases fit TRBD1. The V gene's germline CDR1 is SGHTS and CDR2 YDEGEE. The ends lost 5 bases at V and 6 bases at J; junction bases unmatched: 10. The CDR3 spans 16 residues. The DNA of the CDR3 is TGTGCCAGCAGTACCGGGACAGGGGGTGGTAGTCAGCCCCAGCATTTT. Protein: CASSTGTGGGSQPQHF.

The CDR3 region is CASNRGGEANEKLFF. The CDR3 coding sequence is TGTGCCAGCAACCGGGGGGGAGAGGCTAATGAAAAACTGTTTTTT. The chain links TRBV2 to TRBJ1-4; possible D gene TRBD1, 5 bases. CDR3 size: 15 residues. Trimming took 7 bases from V and 3 from J, leaving 15 bases between them. CDR1 is SNHLY, CDR2 FYNNEI, per germline.

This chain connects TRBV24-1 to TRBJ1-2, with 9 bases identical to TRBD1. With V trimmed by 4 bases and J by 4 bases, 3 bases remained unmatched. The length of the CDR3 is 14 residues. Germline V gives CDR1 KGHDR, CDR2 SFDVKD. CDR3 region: CATSDTGQGYGYTF. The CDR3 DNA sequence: TGTGCCACCAGTGACACGGGACAGGGCTATGGCTACACCTTC.

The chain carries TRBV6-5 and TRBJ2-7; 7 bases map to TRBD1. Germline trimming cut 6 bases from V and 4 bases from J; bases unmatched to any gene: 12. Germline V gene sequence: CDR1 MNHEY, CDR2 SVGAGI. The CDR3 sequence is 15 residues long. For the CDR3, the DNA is TGTGCCAGCAGCTCTTCGAGGACAGGACAATACGAGCAGTACTTC. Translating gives CASSSSRTGQYEQYF.

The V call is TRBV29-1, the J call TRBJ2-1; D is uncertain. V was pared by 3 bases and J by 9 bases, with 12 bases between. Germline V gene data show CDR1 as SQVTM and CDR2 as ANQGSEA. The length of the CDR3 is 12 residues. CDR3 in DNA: TGCAGCGTTGATCCCCGAGCTACTGAGCAGTTCTTC. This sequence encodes CSVDPRATEQFF.

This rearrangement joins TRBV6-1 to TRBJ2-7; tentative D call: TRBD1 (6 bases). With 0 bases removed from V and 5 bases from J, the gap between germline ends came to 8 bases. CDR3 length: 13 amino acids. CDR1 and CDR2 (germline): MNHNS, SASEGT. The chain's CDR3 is CASSEAPGDEQYF. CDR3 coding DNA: TGTGCCAGCAGTGAAGCACCAGGGGACGAGCAGTACTTC.

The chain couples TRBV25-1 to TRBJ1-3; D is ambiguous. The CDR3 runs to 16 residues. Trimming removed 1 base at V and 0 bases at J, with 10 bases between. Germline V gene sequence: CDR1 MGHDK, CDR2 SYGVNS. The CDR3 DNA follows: TGTGCCAGCAGTGAATTGGGCTCATACTCTGGAAACACCATATATTTT. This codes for CASSELGSYSGNTIYF.

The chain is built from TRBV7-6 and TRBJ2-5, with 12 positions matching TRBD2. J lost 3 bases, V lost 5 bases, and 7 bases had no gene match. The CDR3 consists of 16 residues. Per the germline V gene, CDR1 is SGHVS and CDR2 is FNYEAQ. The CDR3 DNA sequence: TGTGCCAGCAGCCGAATTAGACTAGCGGGGGAAGAGACCCAGTACTTC. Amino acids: CASSRIRLAGEETQYF.

CDR3 sequence: CASSVQRERYEQYF. CDR3 DNA: TGTGCCAGTAGTGTTCAGCGGGAGAGGTACGAGCAGTACTTC. V gene TRBV19 combines with J gene TRBJ2-7; 8 positions match TRBD2. The germline V gene encodes CDR1 LNHDA and CDR2 SQIVND (reference sequence). The V and J ends lost 5 bases and 4 bases, in that order; junction bases with no gene match: 7. The CDR3 has 14 residues.

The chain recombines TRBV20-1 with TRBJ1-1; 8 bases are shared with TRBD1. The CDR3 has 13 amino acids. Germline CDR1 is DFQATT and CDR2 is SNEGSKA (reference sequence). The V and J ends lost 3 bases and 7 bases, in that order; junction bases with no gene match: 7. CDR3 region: CSASWTGYVEAFF. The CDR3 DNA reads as TGCAGTGCTAGTTGGACAGGGTACGTTGAAGCTTTCTTT.

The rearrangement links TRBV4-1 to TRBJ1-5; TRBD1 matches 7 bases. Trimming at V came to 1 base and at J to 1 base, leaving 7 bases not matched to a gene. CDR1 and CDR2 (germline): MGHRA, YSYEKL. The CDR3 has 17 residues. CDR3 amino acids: CASSQVEGARSNQPQHF. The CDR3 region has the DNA TGCGCCAGCAGCCAAGTCGAGGGGGCTCGGAGCAATCAGCCCCAGCATTTT.

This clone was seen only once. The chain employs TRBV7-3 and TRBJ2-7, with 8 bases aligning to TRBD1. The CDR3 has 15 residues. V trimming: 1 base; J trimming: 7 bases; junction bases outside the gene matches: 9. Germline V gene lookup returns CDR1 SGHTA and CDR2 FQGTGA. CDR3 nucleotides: TGTGCCAGCAGCTTAATGGGGCAGGGGGCGGAAGAGCAGTACTTC. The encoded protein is CASSLMGQGAEEQYF.

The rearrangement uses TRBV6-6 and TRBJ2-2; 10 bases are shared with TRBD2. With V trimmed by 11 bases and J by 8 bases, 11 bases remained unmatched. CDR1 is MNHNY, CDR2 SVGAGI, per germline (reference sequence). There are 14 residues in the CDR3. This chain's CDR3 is CAAHLAGVPGELFF. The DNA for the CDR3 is TGTGCCGCCCATCTAGCGGGAGTACCGGGGGAGCTGTTTTTT.

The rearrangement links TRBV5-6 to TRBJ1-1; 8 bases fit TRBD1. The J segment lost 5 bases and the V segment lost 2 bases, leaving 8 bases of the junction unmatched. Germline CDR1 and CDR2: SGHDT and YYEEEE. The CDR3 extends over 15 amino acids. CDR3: CASSLLTGGGTEAFF. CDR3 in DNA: TGTGCCAGCAGCTTACTTACAGGGGGAGGAACTGAAGCTTTCTTT.

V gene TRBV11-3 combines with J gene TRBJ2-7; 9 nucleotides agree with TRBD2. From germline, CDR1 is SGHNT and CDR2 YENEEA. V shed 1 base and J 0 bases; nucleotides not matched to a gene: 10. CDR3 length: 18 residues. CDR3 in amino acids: CASSLASMPSGVSYEQYF. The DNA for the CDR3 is TGTGCCAGCAGCTTAGCCTCAATGCCTAGCGGGGTCTCCTACGAGCAGTACTTC.

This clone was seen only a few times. The CDR3 is CASSQPLGGSAGELFF. The CDR3 DNA reads as TGCGCCAGCAGCCAACCATTGGGAGGTTCGGCCGGGGAGCTGTTTTTT. The rearrangement joins TRBV4-1 to TRBJ2-2; D perhaps matches TRBD2 (6 bases). The germline V gene has CDR1 MGHRA and CDR2 YSYEKL. V lost 2 bases to trimming and J lost 6 bases, with 16 bases between them. The CDR3 extends over 16 amino acids.

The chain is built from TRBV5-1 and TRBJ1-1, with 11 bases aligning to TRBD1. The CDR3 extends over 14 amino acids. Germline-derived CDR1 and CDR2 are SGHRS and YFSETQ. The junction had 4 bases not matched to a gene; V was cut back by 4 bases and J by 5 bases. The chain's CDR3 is CASSVGTGGTEAFF. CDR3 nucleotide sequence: TGCGCCAGCAGCGTGGGGACAGGGGGTACTGAAGCTTTCTTT.

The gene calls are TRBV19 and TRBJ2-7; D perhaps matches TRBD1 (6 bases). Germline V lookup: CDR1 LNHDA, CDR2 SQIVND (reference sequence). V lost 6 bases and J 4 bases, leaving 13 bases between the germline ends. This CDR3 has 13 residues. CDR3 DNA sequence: TGTGCCAGTAGCCACAGGGAAAAGTACGAGCAGTACTTC. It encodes CASSHREKYEQYF.

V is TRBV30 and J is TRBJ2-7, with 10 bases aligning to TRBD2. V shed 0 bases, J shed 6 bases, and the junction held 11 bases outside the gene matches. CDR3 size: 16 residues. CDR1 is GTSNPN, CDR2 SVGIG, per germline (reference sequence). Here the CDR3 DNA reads TGTGCCTGGAGTGTTAGTCTAGCGGGAGTAACGTCCGAGCAGTACTTC. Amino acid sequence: CAWSVSLAGVTSEQYF.

For the CDR3, the DNA is TGTGCCAGTAGGGGAGGGGTCCCCTACGAGCAGTACTTC. Residues: CASRGGVPYEQYF. The chain joins TRBV28 to TRBJ2-7; TRBD2 agrees at 7 bases. V lost 9 bases, J lost 2 bases, and 7 bases stayed unmatched. CDR1 is MDHEN and CDR2 is SYDVKM in the germline V gene. This CDR3 comprises 13 residues. Together with reference TRBV28 and TRBJ2-7, the CDR3 gives the full variable domain: DVKVTQSSRYLVKRTGEKVFLECVQDMDHENMFWYRQDPGLGLRLIYFSYDVKMKEKGDIPEGYSVSREKKERFSLILESASTNQTSMYLCASRGGVPYEQYFGPGTRLTVT.

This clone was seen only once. In nucleotides, the CDR3 is TGTGCCAGCAGTTCCGTCGGCTACGAGCAGTACTTC. Translated: CASSSVGYEQYF. This chain uses TRBV6-2 or TRBV6-3 with TRBJ2-7; D is uncertain. V gave up 4 bases and J gave up 3 bases, with 7 bases separating them. The germline CDR1 and CDR2 sequences are MNHEY and SVGEGT. The CDR3 consists of 12 residues.

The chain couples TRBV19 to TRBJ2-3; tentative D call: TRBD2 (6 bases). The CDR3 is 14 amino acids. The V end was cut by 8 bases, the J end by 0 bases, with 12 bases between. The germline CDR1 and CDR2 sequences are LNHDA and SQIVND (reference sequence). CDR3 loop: CASQERASTDTQYF. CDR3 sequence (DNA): TGTGCCAGTCAGGAGCGGGCTAGCACAGATACGCAGTATTTT.

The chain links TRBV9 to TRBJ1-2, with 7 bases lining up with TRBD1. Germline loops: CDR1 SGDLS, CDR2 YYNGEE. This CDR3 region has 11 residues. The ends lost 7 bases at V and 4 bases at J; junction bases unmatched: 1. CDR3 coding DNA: TGTGCCAGCGGGACAGTCTATGGCTACACCTTC. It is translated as CASGTVYGYTF.

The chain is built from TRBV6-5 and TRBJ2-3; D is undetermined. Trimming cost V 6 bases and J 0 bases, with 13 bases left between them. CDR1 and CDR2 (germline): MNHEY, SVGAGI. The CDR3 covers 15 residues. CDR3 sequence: CASSRDSASTDTQYF. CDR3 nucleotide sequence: TGTGCCAGCAGCAGAGACTCGGCCAGCACAGATACGCAGTATTTT.

CDR3 nucleotides: TGTGCCAGCAGCTTTTCTCTAGCGGTTGACACCGGGGAGCTGTTTTTT. Amino acid sequence: CASSFSLAVDTGELFF. This chain joins TRBV13 and TRBJ2-2, with 7 bases identical to TRBD2. This CDR3 is 16 amino acids long. V trimming: 3 bases; J trimming: 3 bases; junction bases outside the gene matches: 7. Looked up from germline, CDR1 is PRHDT and CDR2 is FYEKMQ (reference sequence).

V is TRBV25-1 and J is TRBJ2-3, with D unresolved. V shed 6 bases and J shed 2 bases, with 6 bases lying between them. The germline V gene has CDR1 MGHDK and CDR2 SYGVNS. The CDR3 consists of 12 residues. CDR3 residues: CASRSHTDTQYF. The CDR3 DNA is TGTGCCAGCAGGAGCCACACAGATACGCAGTATTTT.